This section outlines one T cell receptor beta chain sequence together with its context. What it binds is not known. This specimen belongs to a study of graft-versus-host responses after intestinal transplantation. For the study at large: Multivisceral, liver-intestinal, or isolated intestinal grafts were transplanted into recipients. Every recipient had anti-thymocyte globulin induction and 3 to 4 years of tacrolimus plus steroids.

The table came from immunoSEQ multiplex PCR; TCRdb's copy has only in-frame clones and leaves some out. The table has 11,000 to 15,000 clones, about 93% seen once. Study-wide results and caveats: GvH clones surfaced in recipient marrow, some emerging earlier in ileum or blood. Patients with graft-donor T cell macrochimerism had high graft-versus-host to host-versus-graft clonal ratios in allografts.

The sequenced sample was PBMCs, obtained 9 days after transplant. This TCR was recovered from a human patient who received an intestinal transplant, so some T cells may come from the graft donor.

The CDR3 bases are TGTGCCAGCAGTGTCCCAGGGGGCCTCTCTGGAAACACCATATATTTT. Translated: CASSVPGGLSGNTIYF. This chain uses TRBV28 with TRBJ1-3; 8 nucleotides align to TRBD1. Germline V gives CDR1 MDHEN, CDR2 SYDVKM. The CDR3 runs 16 residues. With V trimmed by 5 bases and J by 0 bases, 6 bases remained unmatched.